Sequencing of this T cell receptor beta chain was carried out in a study of CD8 T cells in ankylosing spondylitis. From the 5' RACE reads, TCRdb called clonotypes with MiXCR, one entry per CDR3 protein. The sample lists hundreds of thousands of distinct CDR3 sequences, 15% to 20% occurring once. The ends lost 0 bases at V and 2 bases at J; junction bases unmatched: 15. Looked up from germline, CDR1 is DFQATT and CDR2 is SNEGSKA (reference sequence). This CDR3 spans 19 amino acids. The chain couples TRBV20-1 to TRBJ2-1; TRBD2 matches 8 bases. Source material: blood, either unsorted or a sorted T cell fraction (not recorded which). This sequence was found in a male donor with ankylosing spondylitis or in good health (not recorded which). The CDR3: CSARDSRRVAGLPYNEQFF. DNA of the CDR3: TGCAGTGCTAGAGATTCCCGCCGAGTAGCGGGATTACCCTACAATGAGCAGTTCTTC.